This TCR beta chain originates from a study of chemoradiotherapy in HPV16-positive cancers. Points from the study as a whole: Non-HPV-specific T cells did not expand in tumors during treatment, whereas candidate HPV-specific clones and E7-related motifs did.

Germline CDR1 is MNHEY and CDR2 is SMNVEV (reference sequence). V lost 3 bases, J lost 5 bases, and 11 bases stayed unmatched. There are 16 residues in the CDR3. This clone was observed a handful of times. Its antigen is not identified. Over chemoradiotherapy, repertoires were sampled more than once. Some clones are missing from TCRdb's copy, which holds only in-frame ones; the method was immunoSEQ multiplex PCR. The sample contains more than 8,000 clones, roughly three quarters of which appear only once. The genes are TRBV27 and TRBJ1-1, with 8 bases aligning to TRBD1. The sample was acquired from a patient who underwent chemoradiotherapy. This clonotype was obtained from a human donor with HPV-associated anogenital cancer. CDR3 coding DNA: TGTGCCAGCAGTTTGCTTGGACAGGGAGGTTGGACTGAAGCTTTCTTT. Its protein product is CASSLLGQGGWTEAFF.